Listed below are T cell receptor beta chains from one sample, sequenced in a study of blood T cell repertoires in COVID-19. Using immunoSEQ multiplex PCR, the repertoire was profiled, and TCRdb retains in-frame clones only, with some absent. The sample carries 200,000 to 250,000 clones, approximately 91% recorded once. Sequencing used peripheral blood. Every receptor here comes from a woman aged 55 to 70 with acute or convalescent COVID-19. Both conserved end residues are part of each CDR3. Fields, in order: D gene, V gene, clone size, J gene, CDR3 protein, CDR3 DNA. A D gene is named only where the DNA matches it firmly. A clone size is listed for some rows: how often the clone was seen (once, few, many), or a class if it is expanded.

NA,TRBV9,NA,TRBJ2-5,CASSPTSSSWETQYF,TGTGCCAGCAGCCCAACCTCTAGCTCCTGGGAGACCCAGTACTTC
NA,TRBV6-5,once,TRBJ1-5,CASTPAGNQPQHF,TGTGCCAGCACCCCGGCGGGCAATCAGCCCCAGCATTTT
NA,TRBV7-3,NA,TRBJ2-1,CASRQTTGSGQFF,TGTGCCAGCAGACAAACTACAGGGTCGGGGCAGTTCTTC
NA,TRBV18,NA,TRBJ2-7,CASSPDWAGPYEQYF,TGTGCCAGCTCACCGGACTGGGCGGGGCCCTACGAGCAGTACTTC
NA,TRBV28,few,TRBJ1-2,CASTPSGYGYTF,TGTGCCAGCACACCCTCCGGCTATGGCTACACCTTC
NA,TRBV10-1,NA,TRBJ1-1,CAGGSPMTEAFF,TGCGCCGGGGGCTCCCCGATGACTGAAGCTTTCTTT
NA,TRBV5-5,NA,TRBJ2-3,CASSSLLSSSTDTQYF,TGTGCCAGCAGCTCCTTGCTGAGCTCTAGCACAGATACGCAGTATTTT
TRBD2,TRBV6-2/TRBV6-3,NA,TRBJ2-7,CASSYAGGYEQYF,TGTGCCAGCAGTTACGCGGGGGGCTACGAGCAGTACTTC
TRBD1,TRBV6-2/TRBV6-3,NA,TRBJ1-5,CASSPRTGLHF,TGTGCCAGCAGCCCCCGGACAGGCTTGCATTTT
TRBD1,TRBV30,once,TRBJ2-7,CAWVRQGSSYEQYF,TGTGCCTGGGTCCGACAGGGTAGCTCCTACGAGCAGTACTTC
TRBD2,TRBV11-3,NA,TRBJ2-1,CASSPPRRLGRDLNEQFF,TGTGCCAGCAGCCCCCCAAGGCGACTAGGGAGGGACTTGAATGAGCAGTTCTTC
TRBD2,TRBV3-1/TRBV3-2,NA,TRBJ2-1,CASSLAGGSYNEQFF,TGTGCCAGCAGCCTAGCGGGGGGTTCCTACAATGAGCAGTTCTTC
NA,TRBV18,NA,TRBJ2-5,CASSPVPTGGETQYF,TGTGCCAGCTCACCCGTCCCTACCGGGGGAGAGACCCAGTACTTC
NA,TRBV5-1,once,TRBJ1-1,CASSYQRGGTGNTEAFF,TGCGCCAGCAGCTACCAACGTGGAGGGACCGGGAACACTGAAGCTTTCTTT
NA,TRBV6-5,NA,TRBJ2-1,CASSYGIQGRQFF,TGTGCCAGCAGTTACGGCATCCAGGGAAGGCAGTTCTTC
NA,TRBV19,NA,TRBJ1-1,CASNSGREFTEAFF,TGTGCCAGTAACAGCGGACGGGAATTCACTGAAGCTTTCTTT
TRBD1,TRBV28,NA,TRBJ1-2,CASRGGGNYGYTF,TGTGCCAGCCGAGGAGGGGGCAACTATGGCTACACCTTC
TRBD1,TRBV6-2/TRBV6-3,NA,TRBJ1-1,CASSMGTVEAFF,TGTGCCAGCAGCATGGGGACAGTTGAAGCTTTCTTT
NA,TRBV4-1,NA,TRBJ2-2,CASSPSPSGTGELFF,TGCGCCAGCAGCCCGTCGCCCAGCGGCACCGGGGAGCTGTTTTTT
TRBD2,TRBV27,NA,TRBJ2-7,CASSFLQGSGVGEQYF,TGTGCCAGCAGTTTTCTACAGGGTAGCGGGGTAGGAGAGCAGTACTTC
NA,TRBV28,once,TRBJ1-3,CASSILLTAGNTIYF,TGTGCCAGCAGTATTCTTCTGACAGCAGGAAACACCATATATTTT
NA,TRBV28,NA,TRBJ2-7,CASRSASYEQYF,TGTGCCAGCAGGAGTGCTTCCTACGAGCAGTACTTC
TRBD1,TRBV7-9,NA,TRBJ1-2,CASSSRQGASYGYTF,TGTGCCAGCAGCTCTAGACAGGGGGCGAGCTATGGCTACACCTTC
NA,TRBV19,once,TRBJ2-6,CASSITHRAGANVLTF,TGTGCCAGTAGTATAACCCACAGGGCTGGGGCCAACGTCCTGACTTTC
NA,TRBV18,NA,TRBJ1-5,CASSIRGSAAGQPQHF,TGTGCCAGCTCAATTCGGGGCTCGGCGGCGGGACAGCCCCAGCATTTT
NA,TRBV19,once,TRBJ1-4,CASSSSGATNEKLFF,TGTGCCAGTAGTTCCTCAGGGGCAACTAATGAAAAACTGTTTTTT
TRBD2,TRBV27,NA,TRBJ2-2,CASSPGVAGPTGELFF,TGTGCCAGCAGTCCCGGTGTAGCGGGACCCACCGGGGAGCTGTTTTTT
NA,TRBV28,NA,TRBJ1-2,CASSLALGASVYGYTF,TGTGCCAGCAGTTTAGCCCTGGGGGCGTCGGTCTATGGCTACACCTTC
NA,TRBV18,NA,TRBJ2-1,CASSPNNNEQFF,TGTGCCAGCTCACCTAATAACAATGAGCAGTTCTTC
NA,TRBV6-5,NA,TRBJ2-1,CASSYWATEREQFF,TGTGCCAGCAGTTACTGGGCTACCGAAAGGGAGCAGTTCTTC
TRBD1,TRBV5-1,few,TRBJ1-6,CASSQQGQGLNNSPLHF,TGCGCCAGCAGCCAACAGGGACAGGGGCTTAATAATTCACCCCTCCACTTT
TRBD1,TRBV5-1,NA,TRBJ1-2,CASSLAGTGGDYTF,TGCGCCAGCAGCTTGGCCGGGACAGGGGGCGACTACACCTTC
NA,TRBV7-9,NA,TRBJ1-5,CASSLLSDQPQHF,TGTGCCAGCAGCTTACTAAGCGATCAGCCCCAGCATTTT
NA,TRBV4-1,NA,TRBJ1-1,CASSQGQGIAEAFF,TGCGCCAGCAGCCAAGGACAAGGCATAGCTGAAGCTTTCTTT
NA,TRBV12-3/TRBV12-4,NA,TRBJ2-2,CASSLGKGELFF,TGTGCCAGCAGTCTCGGGAAGGGGGAGCTGTTTTTT
NA,TRBV6-5,NA,TRBJ1-2,CASSGQFYGYTF,TGTGCCAGCAGCGGACAGTTCTATGGCTACACCTTC
TRBD1,TRBV18,NA,TRBJ1-5,CASSPVQGAGGPQHF,TGTGCCAGCTCGCCTGTACAGGGGGCGGGAGGGCCCCAGCATTTT
TRBD1,TRBV7-9,few,TRBJ1-3,CASTNRDRGYSGNTIYF,TGTGCCAGCACCAACCGGGACAGGGGCTACTCTGGAAACACCATATATTTT
NA,TRBV11-3,NA,TRBJ2-1,CASSLAFYNEQFF,TGTGCCAGCAGCTTGGCTTTCTACAATGAGCAGTTCTTC
NA,TRBV27,NA,TRBJ1-2,CASSRTSSDGAYGYTF,TGTGCCAGCAGTCGCACTAGTTCGGACGGTGCATATGGCTACACCTTC
NA,TRBV20-1,NA,TRBJ2-7,CSASSDSSYEQYF,TGCAGTGCTAGTTCGGACAGTTCCTACGAGCAGTACTTC
TRBD2,TRBV10-1,once,TRBJ2-6,CASSDPRGAGANVLTF,TGCGCCAGCAGTGACCCTCGGGGGGCTGGGGCCAACGTCCTGACTTTC
NA,TRBV21-1,NA,TRBJ1-2,CASSKSIQGSPGYTF,TGTGCCAGCAGCAAGTCAATACAGGGGAGCCCGGGCTACACCTTC
NA,TRBV30,NA,TRBJ2-1,CAWGKWSSYNEQFF,TGTGCCTGGGGCAAATGGAGCTCCTACAATGAGCAGTTCTTC
TRBD2,TRBV3-1/TRBV3-2,once,TRBJ2-7,CASSQDYPTSGLSYEQYF,TGTGCCAGCAGCCAAGATTACCCTACTAGCGGACTATCCTACGAGCAGTACTTC
TRBD1,TRBV6-5,once,TRBJ1-3,CASSYRDRSGNTIYF,TGTGCCAGCAGTTACCGGGACAGGTCTGGAAACACCATATATTTT
TRBD1,TRBV30,few,TRBJ2-7,CAVSRTGALGEQYF,TGTGCCGTAAGCCGGACAGGGGCCTTGGGCGAGCAGTACTTC
NA,TRBV4-3,NA,TRBJ1-1,CASSQSRSTEAFF,TGCGCCAGCAGCCAATCTAGATCCACTGAAGCTTTCTTT
TRBD1,TRBV19,NA,TRBJ2-3,CASRDRGLGTQYF,TGTGCCAGCAGGGACAGGGGGCTTGGTACGCAGTATTTT
NA,TRBV6-5,few,TRBJ2-6,CASSYDSSGANVLTF,TGTGCCAGCAGTTACGATAGCTCTGGGGCCAACGTCCTGACTTTC
NA,TRBV5-1,NA,TRBJ2-3,CASSTAGLGTDTQYF,TGCGCCAGCAGCACCGCGGGGTTGGGCACAGATACGCAGTATTTT
NA,TRBV4-3,NA,TRBJ2-2,CASSQAALWGLNTGELFF,TGCGCCAGCAGCCAAGCGGCTTTATGGGGGCTTAACACCGGGGAGCTGTTTTTT
NA,TRBV6-5,NA,TRBJ2-7,CASSYFRGTYEQYF,TGTGCCAGCAGTTACTTTCGGGGTACCTACGAGCAGTACTTC
NA,TRBV6-6,NA,TRBJ1-1,CASSPLRGQTGTTEAFF,TGTGCCAGCAGTCCCCTACGTGGACAGACTGGTACCACTGAAGCTTTCTTT